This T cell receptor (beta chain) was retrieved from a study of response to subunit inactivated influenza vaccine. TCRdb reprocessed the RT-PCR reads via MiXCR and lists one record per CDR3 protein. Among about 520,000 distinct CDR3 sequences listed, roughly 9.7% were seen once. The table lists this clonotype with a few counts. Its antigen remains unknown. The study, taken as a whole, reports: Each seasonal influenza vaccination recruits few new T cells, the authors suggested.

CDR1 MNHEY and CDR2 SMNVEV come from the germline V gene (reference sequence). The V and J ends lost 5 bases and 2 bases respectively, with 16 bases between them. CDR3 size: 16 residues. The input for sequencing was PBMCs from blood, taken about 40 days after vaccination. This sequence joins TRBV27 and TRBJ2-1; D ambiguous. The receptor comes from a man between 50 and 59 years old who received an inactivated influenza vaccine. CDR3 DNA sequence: TGTGCCAGCAGTCCCGGACGGTCCCAGGCCTACAATGAGCAGTTCTTC. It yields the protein CASSPGRSQAYNEQFF.